These 18 T cell receptor beta chains were sequenced from one sample in a study of control samples from healthy donors and cancer patients. TCRdb keeps only in-frame clones here, not all; method: immunoSEQ multiplex PCR. The table includes 160,000 or so clones, roughly 94% detected once. The specimen sequenced was PBMCs. These receptor sequences come from a man aged 55 to 70 with colorectal cancer.

The V gene is TRBV19, the J gene TRBJ1-5; 7 bases map to TRBD1. The germline CDR1 and CDR2 sequences are LNHDA and SQIVND (reference sequence). This CDR3 has 17 amino acids. With 6 bases clipped from V and 0 bases from J, the junction kept 11 bases outside the gene matches. The CDR3 region has the DNA TGTGCCAGTAGACTGACAGGGCGCTCATATAGCAATCAGCCCCAGCATTTT. Protein: CASRLTGRSYSNQPQHF.

The chain joins TRBV5-1 to TRBJ2-7; 7 bases map to TRBD1. Trimming took 0 bases from V and 0 from J; bases not matched to a gene: 0. Germline CDR1 is SGHRS and CDR2 is YFSETQ. This CDR3 contains 14 residues. The CDR3 DNA reads TGCGCCAGCAGCTTGGGGGACAGCTCCTACGAGCAGTACTTC. Its translation: CASSLGDSSYEQYF.

DNA of the CDR3: TGTGCCAGCAGCATAAGGTCAGGGGTTCAAGAGACCCAGTACTTC. Protein sequence: CASSIRSGVQETQYF. The chain recombines TRBV11-3 with TRBJ2-5; perhaps TRBD1 as D (6 bases). The length of the CDR3 is 15 residues. V was trimmed by 5 bases and J by 2 bases, leaving 15 bases between them. Per germline, CDR1 SGHNT and CDR2 YENEEA.

The V and J genes are TRBV19 and TRBJ1-5; 8 nucleotides line up with TRBD1. The germline gives CDR1 LNHDA, CDR2 SQIVND (reference sequence). V lost 7 bases and J lost 2; bases outside the gene matches: 4. The CDR3 contains 14 residues. In nucleotides, the CDR3 is TGTGCCAGTACTCCGACAGGGGGCAATCAGCCCCAGCATTTT. Translation gives CASTPTGGNQPQHF. Together with reference TRBV19 and TRBJ1-5, the CDR3 gives the full variable domain: DGGITQSPKYLFRKEGQNVTLSCEQNLNHDAMYWYRQDPGQGLRLIYYSQIVNDFQKGDIAEGYSVSREKKESFPLTVTSAQKNPTAFYLCASTPTGGNQPQHFGDGTRLSIL.

Comments on this clone: The junction does not match germline at one end; this may be a read error. The genes are TRBV5-1 and TRBJ2-7, with D perhaps TRBD1 (5 bases). CDR3 size: 15 residues. Germline V lookup: CDR1 SGHRS, CDR2 YFSETQ. This CDR3 is CASSLGQGLTYEQYF. CDR3 nucleotide sequence: TGCGCCAGCAGTTTGGGGCAGGGCCTCACCTACGAGCAGTACTTC.

This chain joins TRBV7-2 and TRBJ1-3; D unresolved. This CDR3 has 16 amino acids. Germline lookup yields CDR1 SGHTA and CDR2 FQGNSA. Trimming took 1 base from V and 0 from J, leaving 10 bases between them. CDR3 DNA sequence: TGTGCCAGCAGCTTAGAGGCAGGCTACTCTGGAAACACCATATATTTT. This sequence encodes CASSLEAGYSGNTIYF.

The rearrangement links TRBV4-2 to TRBJ2-7; either TRBD1 or TRBD2 may supply D (6 bases each). The CDR3 has 14 amino acids. V gave up 2 bases and J gave up 6 bases, with 14 bases separating them. The germline gives CDR1 LGHNA, CDR2 YNFKEQ. The CDR3 DNA follows: TGTGCCAGCAGCCAATTCCCCGGGGGCCGCGAGCAGTACTTC. It codes for CASSQFPGGREQYF.

The gene calls are TRBV7-9 and TRBJ2-1; possibly TRBD2 for D (6 bases). The germline CDR1 and CDR2 sequences are SEHNR and FQNEAQ (reference sequence). Trimming cost V 11 bases and J 1 base, with 21 bases left between them. CDR3 length equals 16 residues. CDR3 nucleotides: TGTGCCTGCGCATCCAACACCGGGAGATCCTACAATGAGCAGTTCTTC. Encoded protein: CACASNTGRSYNEQFF.

This sequence joins TRBV7-9 and TRBJ2-7, with D tentatively TRBD1 (7 bases). The CDR3 totals 14 residues. Per the germline V gene, CDR1 is SEHNR and CDR2 is FQNEAQ (reference sequence). Trimming stripped 5 bases from V and 3 bases from J, with 14 bases between. CDR3 nucleotides: TGTGCCAGCAGCCGCGGGACAGAGAACTACGAGCAGTACTTC. This encodes CASSRGTENYEQYF.

The rearrangement links TRBV3-1 (or the pseudogene TRBV3-2) to TRBJ2-1; 8 bases match TRBD2. CDR3 length: 15 residues. Germline V gene lookup returns CDR1 LGHDT and CDR2 YNNKEL (reference sequence). The junction had 12 bases not matched to a gene; V was cut back by 4 bases and J by 10 bases. The CDR3, as DNA: TGTGCCAGCAGCCCCTTGGTCGGGGGGGCATCCGAGCAGTTCTTC. Protein product: CASSPLVGGASEQFF.

V usage is TRBV27 and J usage is TRBJ2-2; 8 bases fit TRBD1. CDR1 is MNHEY and CDR2 is SMNVEV in the germline V gene (reference sequence). The CDR3 totals 16 residues. V shed 6 bases, J shed 0 bases, and the junction held 6 bases outside the gene matches. The CDR3, as DNA: TGTGCCAGCAGACTTCGACAGGGGTCGAACACCGGGGAGCTGTTTTTT. This translates into CASRLRQGSNTGELFF.

The J gene is TRBJ1-2, the V gene TRBV5-1, with 12 nucleotides matching TRBD1. Germline V gene data show CDR1 as SGHRS and CDR2 as YFSETQ. There are 18 residues in the CDR3. With 3 bases clipped from V and 6 bases from J, the junction kept 15 bases outside the gene matches. The CDR3 is CASSYVTGTGGFDNGYTF. DNA for the CDR3: TGCGCCAGCAGCTACGTGACCGGGACAGGGGGCTTTGATAATGGCTACACCTTC.

The V and J genes are TRBV5-6 and TRBJ1-4; 8 bases line up with TRBD1. V shed 5 bases, J shed 0 bases, and the junction held 3 bases outside the gene matches. Germline V CDR1 and CDR2: SGHDT, YYEEEE. The CDR3 sequence is 15 residues long. Here the CDR3 reads CASSSTGATNEKLFF. Written as DNA, the CDR3 is TGTGCCAGCAGTTCGACAGGGGCAACTAATGAAAAACTGTTTTTT. The variable domain in full, completed from reference TRBV5-6 and TRBJ1-4, reads DAGVTQSPTHLIKTRGQQVTLRCSPKSGHDTVSWYQQALGQGPQFIFQYYEEEERQRGNFPDRFSGHQFPNYSSELNVNALLLGDSALYLCASSSTGATNEKLFFGSGTQLSVL.

V gene TRBV5-4 combines with J gene TRBJ2-7; a possible D gene is TRBD1 (5 bases). Trimming cost V 3 bases and J 7 bases, with 14 bases left between them. CDR3 length: 13 residues. The V gene's germline CDR1 is SGHNT and CDR2 YYREEE (reference sequence). The CDR3 sequence: CASSSDWGGEQYF. The DNA for the CDR3 is TGTGCCAGCAGCTCGGATTGGGGCGGAGAGCAGTACTTC.

The CDR3 bases are TGTGCCAGCGCTTGGCTAGCGGGGAGGTACGAGCAGTACTTC. Translating it yields CASAWLAGRYEQYF. V and J are TRBV6-5 and TRBJ2-7, with 9 bases fitting TRBD2. The CDR3 sequence is 14 residues long. V lost 8 bases, J lost 4 bases, and 9 bases stayed unmatched. Germline-derived CDR1 and CDR2 are MNHEY and SVGAGI.

The gene calls are TRBV9 and TRBJ1-1; D not certain. CDR3 length equals 15 residues. The V end lost 4 bases, the J end lost 4 bases, and 17 bases lay between the germline ends. Looked up from germline, CDR1 is SGDLS and CDR2 is YYNGEE. This CDR3 reads CASSPQGLGSTEAFF. CDR3 nucleotide sequence: TGTGCCAGCAGCCCTCAAGGCCTGGGGAGCACTGAAGCTTTCTTT.

The rearrangement links TRBV24-1 to TRBJ2-1; D is unresolved. Trimming left V 0 bases short and J 6 bases short, with 5 bases between. Germline-derived CDR1 and CDR2 are KGHDR and SFDVKD. CDR3 length: 13 amino acids. The chain's CDR3 is CATSDLTSNEQFF. The CDR3 nucleotides are TGTGCCACCAGTGATTTGACCAGCAATGAGCAGTTCTTC.

Only one count was recorded for this clone. This chain links TRBV9 with TRBJ1-2; D gene ambiguous. Germline V gives CDR1 SGDLS, CDR2 YYNGEE. There are 15 residues in the CDR3. V was clipped by 4 bases and J by 4 bases, with 17 bases between them. CDR3: CASSNPREAGYGYTF. The CDR3 region has the DNA TGTGCCAGCAGCAACCCCCGGGAAGCTGGCTATGGCTACACCTTC.